One sample yielded the 24 T cell receptor beta chains listed below, sequenced in a study of cytomegalovirus exposure and HLA in healthy donors. TCRdb keeps only in-frame clones here, not all; method: immunoSEQ multiplex PCR. The sample has 200,000 or so clones; 75% to 90% are singletons. Sequencing was done on a sample of PBMCs. Receptors were obtained from a man between 18 and 29 years old in good health and CMV-seropositive.

This clone was seen once. Written as DNA, the CDR3 is TGTGCCAGCAGATCCCCAGGGGTTGGAGGCTACACCTTC. It translates to CASRSPGVGGYTF. The J gene is TRBJ1-2, the V gene TRBV7-3; D is possibly TRBD1 (6 bases). Germline CDR1 and CDR2: SGHTA and FQGTGA. V gave up 6 bases and J gave up 8 bases, with 16 bases separating them. CDR3 length: 13 residues.

This clone came up a few times. V usage is TRBV28 and J usage is TRBJ2-7; 8 bases agree with TRBD2. V lost 6 bases to trimming and J lost 4 bases; unmatched junction nucleotides: 5. CDR1 MDHEN and CDR2 SYDVKM come from the germline V gene. This CDR3 is built from 13 residues. The chain's CDR3 is CASRTGGTYEQYF. Written as DNA, the CDR3 is TGTGCCAGCAGAACGGGAGGGACGTACGAGCAGTACTTC.

This sequence joins TRBV11-2 and TRBJ2-2, with D unclear. Germline V lookup: CDR1 SGHAT, CDR2 FQNNGV. The CDR3 consists of 14 residues. Deletions cut 5 bases from V and 2 bases from J, with 9 bases between. The CDR3 loop is CASSLDLNTGELFF. The CDR3 DNA reads as TGTGCCAGCAGCCTTGACTTAAACACCGGGGAGCTGTTTTTT.

The genes are TRBV7-3 and TRBJ2-1, with D possibly TRBD2 on 6 matching bases. Per germline, CDR1 SGHTA and CDR2 FQGTGA. Trimming shortened V by 3 bases and J by 12 bases, and 15 bases separated the two germline ends. The CDR3 sequence is 13 residues long. The CDR3 DNA follows: TGTGCCAGCAGCTTGAATCCGGTCGGGGGGCAGTTCTTC. It encodes CASSLNPVGGQFF.

The V gene is TRBV7-6, the J gene TRBJ2-7; 10 bases line up with TRBD2. The CDR3 totals 14 residues. Per the germline V gene, CDR1 is SGHVS and CDR2 is FNYEAQ. V shed 3 bases and J 2 bases; nucleotides not matched to a gene: 1. CDR3 coding DNA: TGTGCCAGCAGCTTCCTAGCGGGGGCCTACGAGCAGTACTTC. This codes for CASSFLAGAYEQYF.

The gene calls are TRBV19 and TRBJ2-1, with 10 bases lining up with TRBD2. Looked up from germline, CDR1 is LNHDA and CDR2 is SQIVND (reference sequence). V was pared by 9 bases and J by 8 bases, with 19 bases of the junction left unmatched. The CDR3 is 17 amino acids. The CDR3 protein is CASQRAAGGPRSDEQFF. Here the CDR3 DNA reads TGTGCCAGCCAAAGGGCAGCGGGAGGGCCAAGATCGGATGAGCAGTTCTTC.

CDR3 protein: CASSESESGELFF. CDR3 coding DNA: TGTGCCAGCAGTGAAAGCGAGAGCGGGGAGCTGTTTTTT. The genes are TRBV6-1 and TRBJ2-2, with D uncertain. The CDR3 loop spans 13 amino acids. Germline V gene data show CDR1 as MNHNS and CDR2 as SASEGT. The V end was cut by 2 bases, the J end by 7 bases, with 8 bases between.

The chain employs TRBV6-5 and TRBJ2-5, with 8 positions matching TRBD1. V trimming: 0 bases; J trimming: 5 bases; junction bases outside the gene matches: 5. CDR1 MNHEY and CDR2 SVGAGI come from the germline V gene. The CDR3 is made up of 15 amino acids. For the CDR3, the DNA is TGTGCCAGCAGTTACTCGCCAGGGGGCTATGAGACCCAGTACTTC. It specifies CASSYSPGGYETQYF.

DNA for the CDR3: TGTGCCACCAGTACCTCCGAGGGGCGGGAGGCTTACGAGCAGTACTTC. It yields the protein CATSTSEGREAYEQYF. This chain links TRBV15 with TRBJ2-7; 8 nucleotides line up with TRBD2. V trimming: 6 bases; J trimming: 4 bases; junction bases outside the gene matches: 14. The CDR3 extends over 16 amino acids. In germline, CDR1 is LNHNV, CDR2 YYDKDF (reference sequence).

The J gene is TRBJ2-3, the V gene TRBV5-1; 9 bases are a match to TRBD2. The CDR3 length is 16 residues. The trim removed 0 bases at V and 3 bases at J, leaving 5 bases unmatched. Germline V gives CDR1 SGHRS, CDR2 YFSETQ. In DNA, the CDR3 is TGCGCCAGCAGCTTGGCACGACTAGCGGAAACAGATACGCAGTATTTT. It encodes CASSLARLAETDTQYF.

The chain has TRBV2 and TRBJ2-7; 11 positions match TRBD2. The germline gives CDR1 SNHLY, CDR2 FYNNEI. The CDR3 has 13 residues. V dropped 7 bases and J dropped 5; count of bases not matched to a gene: 4. The chain's CDR3 is CASNSGRAHEQYF. The DNA for the CDR3 is TGTGCCAGCAATAGCGGGAGGGCCCACGAGCAGTACTTC.

The rearrangement uses TRBV7-3 and TRBJ1-1; 7 positions agree with TRBD1. CDR3 length equals 18 residues. Germline V CDR1 and CDR2: SGHTA, FQGTGA. V dropped 5 bases and J dropped 0; count of bases not matched to a gene: 15. CDR3 nucleotide sequence: TGTGCCAGCAGCCAAGAGCCCCCGGGACAGCACATGAACACTGAAGCTTTCTTT. Amino acid sequence: CASSQEPPGQHMNTEAFF.

V and J are TRBV29-1 and TRBJ2-3, with 9 bases matching TRBD2. From germline, CDR1 is SQVTM and CDR2 ANQGSEA. The CDR3 contains 15 residues. V trimming: 4 bases; J trimming: 5 bases; junction bases outside the gene matches: 10. The CDR3 DNA reads TGCAGCGTTGTGCCCTTAGCGGGAGTACAAGATACGCAGTATTTT. This codes for CSVVPLAGVQDTQYF.

J is TRBJ2-7 and V is TRBV7-9; D possibly corresponds to TRBD2 (6 bases). CDR1 and CDR2 from the germline V gene are SEHNR and FQNEAQ (reference sequence). The CDR3 length is 14 residues. V was clipped by 5 bases and J by 2 bases, with 13 bases between them. The CDR3 spells CASSPGLAPYEQYF. The CDR3 DNA is TGTGCCAGCAGCCCGGGGCTAGCGCCCTACGAGCAGTACTTC.

The genes are TRBV6-5 and TRBJ2-5; 8 bases align to TRBD1. J was trimmed by 4 bases and V by 7 bases; bases with no gene match: 8. The CDR3 is 14 amino acids. CDR1 is MNHEY, CDR2 SVGAGI, per germline. The DNA for the CDR3 is TGTGCCAGCACCAGGACAGGGAGAGGAGAGACCCAGTACTTC. Its translation: CASTRTGRGETQYF.

With respect to this clone: This CDR3 is also generated by other DNA sequences in the sample. The chain is built from TRBV5-1 and TRBJ2-5; possibly TRBD1 for D (6 bases). The CDR3 spans 17 residues. Per germline, CDR1 SGHRS and CDR2 YFSETQ. V lost 0 bases and J lost 4, with 19 bases in between. The CDR3, as DNA: TGCGCCAGCAGCTTGGCCCAGCGAACAGGGAAACGAGAGACCCAGTACTTC. Its translation is CASSLAQRTGKRETQYF.

The chain has TRBV10-3 and TRBJ2-7, with D perhaps TRBD1 (6 bases). The CDR3 loop spans 12 amino acids. The V gene's germline CDR1 is ENHRY and CDR2 SYGVKD. The V end was cut by 10 bases, the J end by 6 bases, with 16 bases between. DNA for the CDR3: TGTGCCACGGCTGGGACAACCTTCGAGCAGTACTTC. Its protein is CATAGTTFEQYF.

The gene calls are TRBV19 and TRBJ1-2; a possible D gene is TRBD1 (6 bases). The CDR3 runs to 15 residues. The V gene's germline CDR1 is LNHDA and CDR2 SQIVND (reference sequence). Trimming removed 2 bases from V and 4 bases from J, with 14 bases in between. The DNA of the CDR3 is TGTGCCAGTAGTATAAGGGACACGGAGAGCTATGGCTACACCTTC. Its protein product is CASSIRDTESYGYTF.

V usage is TRBV15 and J usage is TRBJ2-2; TRBD1 aligns across 8 bases. There are 17 residues in the CDR3. V lost 1 base and J lost 7; bases outside the gene matches: 11. Looked up from germline, CDR1 is LNHNV and CDR2 is YYDKDF (reference sequence). CDR3 sequence: CATSRGTGRGLGGELFF. In DNA, the CDR3 is TGTGCCACCAGCAGAGGGACCGGCAGGGGGCTTGGCGGGGAGCTGTTTTTT.

The rearrangement links TRBV2 to TRBJ2-1; 8 positions agree with TRBD2. The V gene's germline CDR1 is SNHLY and CDR2 FYNNEI. The J segment lost 6 bases and the V segment lost 7 bases, leaving 14 bases of the junction unmatched. The CDR3 runs to 16 residues. The CDR3 loop is CASTPMGLAGFNEQFF. CDR3 DNA sequence: TGTGCCAGCACTCCCATGGGGCTAGCGGGCTTCAATGAGCAGTTCTTC.

The chain uses TRBV4-3 and TRBJ2-4; D remains unclear. The CDR3 has 14 amino acids. V dropped 0 bases and J dropped 8 bases, with 11 bases sitting between them. Germline CDR1 and CDR2: LGHNA and YSLEER. CDR3 in amino acids: CASSQDPRVDIQYF. Written as DNA, the CDR3 is TGCGCCAGCAGCCAAGATCCTAGAGTGGACATTCAGTACTTC.

This clone has only a few counts. V usage is TRBV7-9 and J usage is TRBJ2-2, with 11 bases that match TRBD1. Unmatched junction bases numbered 10, after V lost 6 bases and J lost 7 bases. In germline, CDR1 is SEHNR, CDR2 FQNEAQ (reference sequence). The length of the CDR3 is 16 residues. In DNA, the CDR3 is TGTGCCAGCAGTTCCCGGGACAGGGGGATCGGCGGGGAGCTGTTTTTT. Encoded protein: CASSSRDRGIGGELFF.

The CDR3 DNA is TGCAGTACCCGTAAGGGGGACGAGCAGTACTTC. This translates into CSTRKGDEQYF. The chain uses TRBV20-1 and TRBJ2-7; maybe TRBD1 (6 bases). Germline-derived CDR1 and CDR2 are DFQATT and SNEGSKA (reference sequence). Trimming removed 8 bases at V and 5 bases at J, with 13 bases between. The CDR3 spans 11 residues.

The chain is built from TRBV4-1 and TRBJ2-2; 7 bases are shared with TRBD2. This CDR3 has 14 amino acids. J was trimmed by 6 bases and V by 6 bases; bases with no gene match: 7. Looked up from germline, CDR1 is MGHRA and CDR2 is YSYEKL. The CDR3 DNA reads as TGCGCCAGCAGGAGGGGAGGGGTCGCCGGGGAGCTGTTTTTT. Protein product: CASRRGGVAGELFF.